The rows below give T cell receptor beta chains drawn from one sample of a study of cytomegalovirus exposure and HLA in healthy donors. Data came from immunoSEQ multiplex PCR; TCRdb stores just in-frame clones and leaves some out. The sample shows some 170,000 clones, roughly 89% of them seen only once. The specimen was PBMCs. These receptor sequences come from a young woman in good health and CMV-seronegative. Each CDR3 is given with its conserved first and last residue. The D gene is left open where the match is weak. Expanded clones are given a class, and other clones once, few, many or no size at all.

j_gene | abundance | v_gene | d_gene | CDR3aa | CDR3nt
TRBJ1-4 | few | TRBV4-1 | NA | CASSPYGGSGEKLFF | TGCGCCAGCAGCCCGTATGGCGGGTCGGGGGAAAAACTGTTTTTT
TRBJ1-2 | NA | TRBV19 | TRBD1 | CASSWTGTGSHYGYTF | TGTGCCAGTAGTTGGACAGGGACAGGGTCGCACTATGGCTACACCTTC
TRBJ2-4 | NA | TRBV10-3 | NA | CAISESEGWGNIQYF | TGTGCCATCAGTGAGTCGGAGGGGTGGGGAAACATTCAGTACTTC
TRBJ2-1 | once | TRBV19 | NA | CASRDRTSYNEQFF | TGTGCCAGTAGAGATCGGACATCGTACAATGAGCAGTTCTTC
TRBJ2-7 | NA | TRBV10-1 | TRBD1 | CASSPGTGEAGEQYF | TGCGCCAGCAGCCCCGGGACAGGGGAAGCAGGCGAGCAGTACTTC
TRBJ1-1 | NA | TRBV13 | NA | CASSITGAGANTEAFF | TGTGCCAGCAGCATTACCGGCGCAGGTGCGAACACTGAAGCTTTCTTT
TRBJ2-7 | NA | TRBV11-2 | TRBD1 | CASSKDRDTFYEQYF | TGTGCCAGCAGCAAGGACAGGGATACCTTCTACGAGCAGTACTTC
TRBJ1-1 | NA | TRBV19 | TRBD1 | CASSKQGAKGTEAFF | TGTGCCAGTAGTAAACAGGGGGCGAAGGGCACTGAAGCTTTCTTT
TRBJ2-5 | NA | TRBV6-1 | TRBD1 | CASTRGAGGEETQYF | TGTGCCAGCACCCGAGGGGCAGGGGGCGAAGAGACCCAGTACTTC
TRBJ2-4 | NA | TRBV21-1 | NA | CATLKLAKNIQYF | TGTGCCACCTTGAAACTAGCCAAAAACATTCAGTACTTC
TRBJ1-1 | once | TRBV6-6 | TRBD1 | CASSSGGRNTEAFF | TGTGCCAGCAGTTCAGGGGGCCGGAACACTGAAGCTTTCTTT
TRBJ1-3 | NA | TRBV9 | TRBD1 | CASSGTGTGNTIYF | TGTGCCAGCAGCGGGACAGGGACGGGAAACACCATATATTTT
TRBJ2-5 | NA | TRBV10-3 | NA | CAIRTEAQETQYF | TGTGCCATCAGGACAGAGGCCCAAGAGACCCAGTACTTC
TRBJ2-3 | NA | TRBV11-2 | NA | CASSFYPYGGQTDTQYF | TGTGCCAGCAGCTTTTATCCCTATGGCGGGCAGACAGATACGCAGTATTTT
TRBJ2-7 | NA | TRBV6-6 | NA | CASSYSGGGYEQYF | TGTGCCAGCAGTTACTCGGGAGGGGGCTACGAGCAGTACTTC
TRBJ1-1 | NA | TRBV30 | TRBD1 | CAWSVGQGVGAFF | TGTGCCTGGAGTGTAGGCCAGGGGGTAGGTGCTTTCTTT
TRBJ1-5 | NA | TRBV7-2 | NA | CASSLATWPQHF | TGTGCCAGCAGCTTAGCGACTTGGCCCCAGCATTTT
TRBJ2-7 | NA | TRBV27 | NA | CASSSAYEQYF | TGTGCCAGCAGCTCAGCCTACGAGCAGTACTTC
TRBJ1-1 | NA | TRBV6-5 | TRBD1 | CASSSTGEAFF | TGTGCCAGCAGCTCGACAGGGGAAGCTTTCTTT